This is a list of T cell receptor beta chains from one sample in a study of blood T cell repertoires in COVID-19. The repertoire was sequenced with immunoSEQ multiplex PCR; TCRdb's copy has only in-frame clones and lacks some. The data show approximately 190,000 clones, with around four fifths seen just once and approximately 19% held by the top ten. Material for sequencing was peripheral blood. These receptor sequences come from a human donor in a cohort sampled during active COVID-19. Each CDR3 is given with its conserved first and last residue. Fields, in order: D gene, V gene, J gene, clone size, CDR3 DNA, CDR3 protein. D genes are given only for firm matches. Clone size is given for some rows only: seen once, a few or many times, or a class if the clone is expanded.

.	TRBV5-1	TRBJ1-1	.	TGCGCCAGCAGCTTGGGGAGTTTTGGGAACACTGAAGCTTTCTTT	CASSLGSFGNTEAFF
.	TRBV30	TRBJ1-2	.	TGTGCCGGGAGGTCGGGAAGCCGCCGAATTAACTATGGCTACACCTTC	CAGRSGSRRINYGYTF
.	TRBV12-3/TRBV12-4	TRBJ1-6	.	TGTGCCAGCAGTTTCGGGGTCGCTTCACCCCTCCACTTT	CASSFGVASPLHF
TRBD1	TRBV7-9	TRBJ2-7	.	TGTGCCAGCAGCAAAGCTAACAGGGGAATCTACGAGCAGTACTTC	CASSKANRGIYEQYF
TRBD1	TRBV15	TRBJ1-6	.	TGTGCCACCAGCCAATACGGACAGGGAGGTTCACCCCTCCACTTT	CATSQYGQGGSPLHF
.	TRBV7-2	TRBJ2-1	.	TGTGCCAGCAGCTTAGCGGGGGGCTACAATGAGCAGTTCTTC	CASSLAGGYNEQFF
.	TRBV6-1	TRBJ1-3	few	TGTGCCAGCAGTGATCCTTTAGGGAGCCGCTCTGGAAACACCATATATTTT	CASSDPLGSRSGNTIYF
.	TRBV11-2	TRBJ2-3	few	TGTGCCAGCAGCCTGGATATGACTCCTACGCAGTATTTT	CASSLDMTPTQYF
.	TRBV10-3	TRBJ2-5	.	TGTGCCATCAGTAAGGGGGGGCAAGAGACCCAGTACTTC	CAISKGGQETQYF
TRBD1	TRBV7-9	TRBJ2-7	once	TGTGCCAGCAGCCCGACAGGGGACTCCGAGCAGTACTTC	CASSPTGDSEQYF
.	TRBV7-8	TRBJ1-4	once	TGTGCCAGCAGTTCACGAGACAGTCTTGATAGGGCTTTT	CASSSRDSLDRAF
.	TRBV2	TRBJ1-5	.	TGTGCCAGTGCGGGGGTCAGCCAGCCCCAGCATTTT	CASAGVSQPQHF
TRBD1	TRBV11-2	TRBJ1-2	.	TGTGCCAGCAGCTTAGGCACAGGGGGCCAAGGCTACACCTTC	CASSLGTGGQGYTF
.	TRBV28	TRBJ2-1	.	TGTGCCAGCTTACGGTCAGGGGACAATGAGCAGTTCTTC	CASLRSGDNEQFF
.	TRBV2	TRBJ2-1	.	TGTGCCAGCAGTGAAGACCCGGAGTACAATGAGCAGTTCTTC	CASSEDPEYNEQFF
.	TRBV2	TRBJ1-5	.	TGTGCCAGCAGTAAAGAGTACGGTCAGCCCCAGCATTTT	CASSKEYGQPQHF
.	TRBV6-5	TRBJ1-4	.	TGTGCCAGCAGTTACTCGGGGGGTGAAAAACTGTTTTTT	CASSYSGGEKLFF